Included here is one TCR beta chain sequence, with context. The entry originates in a study of shared clonotypes between healthy human individuals. The CDR3 runs to 15 residues. TCRdb's table, derived via immunoSEQ multiplex PCR, lists solely in-frame clones and lacks some. Counted here are about 2.4 million clones, approximately 93% occurring once; the ten biggest clones make up 0.35% to 0.45%. The chain carries TRBV21-1 and TRBJ2-1; the D call in the table, TRBD2, was not verified against the DNA. TRBV21-1 is a recognized pseudogene. The sequenced sample was naive CD4+ T cells from PBMCs. As for subset: CD45RA+ positively selected. The sequence derives from a man between 18 and 29 years old in good health. Some clones in this sample may be carry-over from other donors' samples. CDR3 sequence reads: CARAQTSGHYNEQFF. The CDR3 DNA sequence: TGTGCCAGAGCTCAGACTAGCGGTCATTACAATGAGCAGTTCTTC.